These T cell receptor beta chains were read from a single sample in a study of shared clonotypes between healthy human individuals. Method: immunoSEQ multiplex PCR; TCRdb's copy keeps in-frame clones and lacks some. The table includes fewer than 700,000 clones, approximately 95% detected once. Sequences were obtained from naive CD8+ T cells sorted from blood. These receptors were taken from a woman in her 30s in good health. The CDR3 runs from the conserved cysteine through the conserved F or W. Each record gives: V gene, D gene, J gene, clone size, CDR3 protein, CDR3 DNA. The D gene is left open where the match is weak. Rows may omit the clone size; those that give it use once, few, many or a size class.

TRBV4-2,.,TRBJ2-6,.,CASSQDPYRTLSGANVLTF,TGTGCCAGCAGCCAAGATCCATACAGAACACTCTCCGGGGCCAACGTCCTGACTTTC
TRBV7-9,.,TRBJ2-7,.,CASSLDTYEQYF,TGTGCCAGCAGCTTAGATACTTACGAGCAGTACTTC
TRBV5-4,.,TRBJ2-2,once,CASRWERTGELFF,TGTGCCAGCAGATGGGAGCGGACCGGGGAGCTGTTTTTT
TRBV7-9,.,TRBJ1-2,.,CASSSDSYGYTF,TGTGCCAGCAGCTCCGACAGCTATGGCTACACCTTC
TRBV19,.,TRBJ2-7,once,CASSMDSFSYEQYF,TGTGCCAGTAGTATGGACTCGTTTTCCTACGAGCAGTACTTC
TRBV9,.,TRBJ2-7,.,CASSVVPSEDSYEQYF,TGTGCCAGCAGCGTAGTGCCTAGCGAAGACTCCTACGAGCAGTACTTC
TRBV27,.,TRBJ2-1,once,CASSYDYSYNEQFF,TGTGCCAGCAGCTACGACTATTCCTACAATGAGCAGTTCTTC
TRBV4-1,TRBD2,TRBJ2-1,.,CASSQDGGSSYNEQFF,TGCGCCAGCAGCCAAGACGGCGGGAGCTCCTACAATGAGCAGTTCTTC
TRBV9,.,TRBJ1-3,.,CASSVRGTGNTIYF,TGTGCCAGCAGCGTAAGAGGTACCGGAAACACCATATATTTT
TRBV28,.,TRBJ2-7,.,CASRPALGERDEQYF,TGTGCCAGCAGACCGGCGCTAGGGGAGCGTGACGAGCAGTACTTC
TRBV4-2,.,TRBJ2-1,.,CASSQRQAGVDEQFF,TGTGCCAGCAGCCAACGACAGGCCGGTGTGGATGAGCAGTTCTTC
TRBV5-6,.,TRBJ2-1,once,CASRPGRIYNEQFF,TGTGCCAGCAGGCCCGGGAGAATCTACAATGAGCAGTTCTTC
TRBV29-1,TRBD1,TRBJ2-1,.,CSVPTGGTNEQFF,TGCAGCGTCCCGACAGGGGGCACGAATGAGCAGTTCTTC
TRBV2,.,TRBJ1-1,.,CASRRQMNTEAFF,TGTGCCAGCAGAAGACAGATGAACACTGAAGCTTTCTTT
TRBV27,TRBD1,TRBJ2-7,.,CASTIGAPTGGLYEQYF,TGTGCCAGCACCATCGGGGCGCCGACAGGGGGCCTCTACGAGCAGTACTTC
TRBV28,.,TRBJ1-5,.,CASSLELGGLENQPQHF,TGTGCCAGCAGTTTAGAGCTCGGGGGGTTGGAAAATCAGCCCCAGCATTTT
TRBV20-1,.,TRBJ2-1,.,CSPRGREQFF,TGCAGTCCCAGGGGCCGTGAGCAGTTCTTC
TRBV9,.,TRBJ2-1,.,CASSVGGLPIYNEQFF,TGTGCCAGCAGCGTAGGAGGACTCCCCATCTACAATGAGCAGTTCTTC
TRBV11-2,TRBD2,TRBJ2-1,.,CASSLGLATSFF,TGTGCCAGCAGCTTAGGACTAGCGACTTCGTTCTTC
TRBV28,.,TRBJ1-4,.,CASSLEGLMSNEKLFF,TGTGCCAGCAGTTTGGAGGGGCTGATGTCTAATGAAAAACTGTTTTTT
TRBV19,TRBD1,TRBJ1-2,.,CASTPGTGGFGYGYTF,TGTGCCAGTACCCCCGGAACAGGGGGATTCGGGTATGGCTACACCTTC
TRBV7-9,.,TRBJ2-7,.,CASSIIAENYEQYF,TGTGCCAGCAGCATTATAGCGGAGAACTACGAGCAGTACTTC
TRBV19,.,TRBJ1-1,.,CASSRGTYGVNTEAFF,TGTGCCAGTAGTAGGGGGACATACGGGGTGAACACTGAAGCTTTCTTT
TRBV5-1,.,TRBJ2-7,.,CASRPSGDEQYF,TGCGCCAGCAGACCCTCGGGGGACGAGCAGTACTTC